The 17 T cell receptor beta chains in this list originate from one sample, sequenced in a study of blood T cell repertoires in COVID-19 (dated by TCRdb to the early 2020s). The receptor library was made with the immunoSEQ multiplex PCR assay. In its TCRdb copy, this immuneACCESS table keeps in-frame sequences only and misses some clones. Where compared with another copy, unresolved V genes explain less than half of these, and the others have no known cause. This sample gives about 400,000 clones in total; more than 75% of them show up just once. About 3% of the sample rests with the top ten. Source material: PBMCs or T cells enriched from blood (not recorded which). Receptors originate from a woman in her twenties or thirties who had recovered from COVID-19.

J is TRBJ2-7 and V is TRBV10-2, with TRBD1 as a possible D gene (6 bases). The germline V gene has CDR1 WSHSY and CDR2 SAAADI. The V gene lost 4 bases and the J gene lost 2 bases, with 12 bases spanning the gap. The CDR3 consists of 14 residues. The CDR3 DNA reads as TGCGCCAGCAGTGGGGCACAGGGACCCTACGAGCAGTACTTC. Translation: CASSGAQGPYEQYF.

This clone has just one count. CDR3 DNA: TGTGCCAGCAAGTACTACGAAGAGACCCAGTACTTC. Residues: CASKYYEETQYF. The chain uses TRBV2 and TRBJ2-5; no firm D call. Germline CDR1 and CDR2: SNHLY and FYNNEI. Trimming cost V 7 bases and J 3 bases, with 9 bases left between them. The CDR3 runs 12 residues.

This clone was counted a few times. The chain recombines TRBV3-1 (or the pseudogene TRBV3-2) with TRBJ2-7, with D possibly being TRBD1 (6 bases). Germline V lookup: CDR1 LGHDT, CDR2 YNNKEL (reference sequence). Trimming took 0 bases from V and 7 from J, leaving 7 bases between them. The CDR3 spans 12 residues. For the CDR3, the DNA is TGTGCCAGCAGCCAAGAGGGGACAGAGCAGTACTTC. Translated, it gives CASSQEGTEQYF.

V and J are TRBV4-2 and TRBJ1-2; D not certain. CDR3 length equals 14 residues. Germline V gives CDR1 LGHNA, CDR2 YNFKEQ. The V and J ends lost 0 bases and 0 bases respectively, with 5 bases between them. CDR3 amino acids: CASSQEESNYGYTF. In DNA, the CDR3 is TGTGCCAGCAGCCAAGAGGAGTCTAACTATGGCTACACCTTC.

The rearrangement links TRBV28 to TRBJ1-2; no clear D gene. The V end lost 5 bases, the J end lost 4 bases, and 14 bases lay between the germline ends. CDR3 size: 14 residues. Germline V CDR1 and CDR2: MDHEN, SYDVKM. The CDR3 DNA is TGTGCCAGCAGTCCTGCAGAGGGTTCCTATGGCTACACCTTC. Translating gives CASSPAEGSYGYTF.

The gene calls are TRBV5-4 and TRBJ1-1; D remains unclear. Deletions cut 5 bases from V and 4 bases from J, with 15 bases between. The CDR3 length is 14 residues. Germline V lookup: CDR1 SGHNT, CDR2 YYREEE (reference sequence). The CDR3 coding sequence is TGTGCCAGCAGACGAAGGGAGGGTGGCACTGAAGCTTTCTTT. Its translation: CASRRREGGTEAFF.

CDR3 in amino acids: CSVRDWTFHSYNEQFF. The CDR3 bases are TGCAGCGTACGAGATTGGACTTTCCACTCCTACAATGAGCAGTTCTTC. This sequence joins TRBV29-1 and TRBJ2-1, with a weak D call TRBD2 (5 bases). The CDR3 runs to 16 residues. Trimming took 6 bases from V and 0 from J, leaving 18 bases between them. CDR1 SQVTM and CDR2 ANQGSEA come from the germline V gene.

The J gene is TRBJ2-3, the V gene TRBV21-1; the table's D call, TRBD2, has no DNA check behind it. TRBV21-1 is a listed pseudogene. The length of the CDR3 is 18 residues. CDR3 nucleotide sequence: TGTGCCAGCAGCGCCCGGACTATACCGCGATTCTTGGCAGATACGCAGTATTTT. Translated, it gives CASSARTIPRFLADTQYF.

J is TRBJ2-5 and V is TRBV7-9, with 7 bases identical to TRBD1. V gave up 4 bases and J gave up 5 bases; unmatched junction bases: 4. This CDR3 contains 13 residues. CDR1 and CDR2 (germline): SEHNR, FQNEAQ (reference sequence). The CDR3 DNA is TGTGCCAGCAGCTCTGACAGGGAGGAGACCCAGTACTTC. Protein product: CASSSDREETQYF.

The chain joins TRBV27 to TRBJ1-4; 11 bases are a match to TRBD1. CDR3 length: 14 amino acids. The germline V gene has CDR1 MNHEY and CDR2 SMNVEV (reference sequence). The V gene end was trimmed by 4 bases and the J gene end by 7 bases; junction bases not matched to a gene: 2. This chain's CDR3 is CASSSDRGREKLFF. For the CDR3, the DNA is TGTGCCAGCAGTTCGGACAGGGGGCGTGAAAAACTGTTTTTT.

The rearrangement joins TRBV30 to TRBJ1-2; tentative D call: TRBD1 (5 bases). Per the germline V gene, CDR1 is GTSNPN and CDR2 is SVGIG (reference sequence). V was cut by 2 bases and J by 2 bases, with 15 bases left in between. The CDR3 is 15 amino acids. CDR3 region: CAWSQGGQVNYGYTF. CDR3 nucleotide sequence: TGTGCCTGGAGTCAGGGTGGGCAGGTGAACTATGGCTACACCTTC. Combining the CDR3 with reference TRBV30 and TRBJ1-2 gives the whole variable domain SQTIHQWPATLVQPVGSPLSLECTVEGTSNPNLYWYRQAAGRGLQLLFYSVGIGQISSEVPQNLSASRPQDRQFILSSKKLLLSDSGFYLCAWSQGGQVNYGYTFGSGTRLTVV.

The V call is TRBV5-4, the J call TRBJ2-2, with D possibly TRBD2 on 5 matching bases. Trimming removed 1 base at V and 4 bases at J, with 8 bases between. Per the germline V gene, CDR1 is SGHNT and CDR2 is YYREEE (reference sequence). This CDR3 contains 14 residues. The CDR3 bases are TGTGCCAGCAGCTTGAGGACTGTCACCGGGGAGCTGTTTTTT. This gives the protein CASSLRTVTGELFF.

With regard to this clone: This sample includes further DNA sequences coding for the same CDR3. This rearrangement joins TRBV5-1 to TRBJ1-2; the D is unclear. Trimming took off 0 bases at V and 2 bases at J, with 8 bases between the two ends. Germline loops: CDR1 SGHRS, CDR2 YFSETQ. The CDR3 has 14 amino acids. The CDR3 bases are TGCGCCAGCAGCTTGGGCGGAACGAACTATGGCTACACCTTC. It is translated as CASSLGGTNYGYTF.

This chain joins TRBV28 and TRBJ1-5; 8 bases are a match to TRBD1. Germline loops: CDR1 MDHEN, CDR2 SYDVKM. The CDR3 spans 14 residues. The junction had 4 bases not matched to a gene; V was cut back by 5 bases and J by 4 bases. The CDR3 DNA sequence: TGTGCCAGCAGTGCCGGGACAGGAAATCAGCCCCAGCATTTT. This translates into CASSAGTGNQPQHF. The entire variable domain, with the rest obtained from reference TRBV28 and TRBJ1-5, is as follows: DVKVTQSSRYLVKRTGEKVFLECVQDMDHENMFWYRQDPGLGLRLIYFSYDVKMKEKGDIPEGYSVSREKKERFSLILESASTNQTSMYLCASSAGTGNQPQHFGDGTRLSIL.

The chain carries TRBV5-1 and TRBJ1-1; D gene uncertain. Germline CDR1 SGHRS, CDR2 YFSETQ. CDR3 length: 15 residues. V was trimmed by 6 bases and J by 3 bases, leaving 18 bases between them. The CDR3 region is CASNAGVFLDTEAFF. In nucleotides, the CDR3 is TGCGCCAGCAATGCCGGGGTGTTCTTAGACACTGAAGCTTTCTTT.

V gene TRBV15 combines with J gene TRBJ1-2; no firm D call. Trimming left V 0 bases short and J 8 bases short, with 13 bases between. This CDR3 is built from 14 residues. Looked up from germline, CDR1 is LNHNV and CDR2 is YYDKDF (reference sequence). CDR3 sequence (DNA): TGTGCCACCAGCAGAGATTTGAGCTTTATAGGCTACACCTTC. Translating it yields CATSRDLSFIGYTF.

V is TRBV15 and J is TRBJ1-1; D might be TRBD1 (5 bases). The V and J ends lost 3 bases and 8 bases respectively, with 19 bases between them. This CDR3 is 15 amino acids long. The germline gives CDR1 LNHNV, CDR2 YYDKDF (reference sequence). CDR3 nucleotides: TGTGCCACCAGCAGTAGTTCAGGGAGGCGCTCCGAAGCTTTCTTT. Protein sequence: CATSSSSGRRSEAFF.